This T cell receptor beta chain was retrieved from a study of T cells in localized non-small cell lung cancer. General observations from the study: Of the top 100 tumor clones, median around 62 were in adjacent lung, 25 to 30 among its top 100.

Worth noting for this clone: The target antigen is unknown.

This CDR3 comprises 17 residues. Trimming shortened V by 5 bases and J by 7 bases, and 24 bases separated the two germline ends. The germline gives CDR1 MGHRA, CDR2 YSYEKL. Method: immunoSEQ multiplex PCR; TCRdb's copy keeps in-frame clones and lacks some. The table lists 50,000 to 60,000 clones, around 84% of them singletons. This rearrangement joins TRBV4-1 to TRBJ2-1; weak D call: TRBD1 (6 bases). This TCR derives from a female donor with stage II lung adenocarcinoma. The sample was PBMCs, taken before any cancer treatment. The CDR3 region has the DNA TGCGCCAGCAGCTCAAGAAGGGCTCTGGGAACAGGGAATGAGCAGTTCTTC. This sequence encodes CASSSRRALGTGNEQFF.